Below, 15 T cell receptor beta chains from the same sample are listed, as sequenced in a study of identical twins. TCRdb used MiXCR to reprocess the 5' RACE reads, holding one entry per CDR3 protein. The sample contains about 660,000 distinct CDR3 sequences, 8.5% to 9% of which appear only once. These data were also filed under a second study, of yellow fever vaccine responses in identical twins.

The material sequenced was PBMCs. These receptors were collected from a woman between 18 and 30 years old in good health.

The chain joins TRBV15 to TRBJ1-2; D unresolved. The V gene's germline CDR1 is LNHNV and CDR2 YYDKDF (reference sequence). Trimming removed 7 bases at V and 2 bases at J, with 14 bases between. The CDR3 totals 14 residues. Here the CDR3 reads CATTPDQANYGYTF. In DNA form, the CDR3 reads TGTGCCACCACCCCGGACCAAGCCAACTATGGCTACACCTTC.

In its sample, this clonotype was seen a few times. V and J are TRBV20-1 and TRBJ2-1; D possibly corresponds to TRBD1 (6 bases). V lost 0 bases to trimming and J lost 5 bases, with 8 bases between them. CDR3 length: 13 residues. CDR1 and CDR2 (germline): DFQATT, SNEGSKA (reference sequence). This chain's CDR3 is CSAREGGNNEQFF. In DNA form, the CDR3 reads TGCAGTGCTAGAGAAGGGGGTAACAATGAGCAGTTCTTC.

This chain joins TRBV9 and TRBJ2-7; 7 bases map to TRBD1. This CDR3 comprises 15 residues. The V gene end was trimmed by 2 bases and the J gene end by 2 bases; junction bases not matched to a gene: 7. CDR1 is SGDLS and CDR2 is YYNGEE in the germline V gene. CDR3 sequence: CASSVAGTDPYEQYF. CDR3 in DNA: TGTGCCAGCAGCGTCGCCGGGACAGACCCCTACGAGCAGTACTTC.

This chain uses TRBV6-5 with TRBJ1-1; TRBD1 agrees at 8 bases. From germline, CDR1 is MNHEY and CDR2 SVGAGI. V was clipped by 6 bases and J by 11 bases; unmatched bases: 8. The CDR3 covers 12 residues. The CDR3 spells CASRTGDRGAFF. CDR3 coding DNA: TGTGCCAGCAGGACAGGGGATAGAGGGGCTTTCTTT.

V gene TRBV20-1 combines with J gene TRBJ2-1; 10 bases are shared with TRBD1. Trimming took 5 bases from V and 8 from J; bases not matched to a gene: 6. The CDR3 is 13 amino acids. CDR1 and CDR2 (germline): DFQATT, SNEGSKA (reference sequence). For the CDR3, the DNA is TGCAGTGCTGCCCGGGACAGGGGATATGAGCAGTTCTTC. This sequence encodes CSAARDRGYEQFF.

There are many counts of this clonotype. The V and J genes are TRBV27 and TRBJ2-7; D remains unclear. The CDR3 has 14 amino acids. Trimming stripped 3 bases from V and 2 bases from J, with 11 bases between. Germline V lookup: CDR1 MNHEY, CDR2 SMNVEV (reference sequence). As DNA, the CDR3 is TGTGCCAGCAGTTTTTCGGACGGTACCTACGAGCAGTACTTC. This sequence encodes CASSFSDGTYEQYF.

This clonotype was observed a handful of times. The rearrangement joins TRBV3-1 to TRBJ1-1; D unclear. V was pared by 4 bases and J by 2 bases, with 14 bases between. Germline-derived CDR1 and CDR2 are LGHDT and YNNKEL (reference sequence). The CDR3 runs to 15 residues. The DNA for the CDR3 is TGTGCCAGCAGCCCAAGTCTGGCCCCCAACACTGAAGCTTTCTTT. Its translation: CASSPSLAPNTEAFF.

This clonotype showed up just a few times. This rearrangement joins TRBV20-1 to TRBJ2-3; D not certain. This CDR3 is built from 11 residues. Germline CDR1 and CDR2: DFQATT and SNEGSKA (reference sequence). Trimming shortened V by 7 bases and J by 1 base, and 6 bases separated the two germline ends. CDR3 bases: TGCAGTGTTAGGGGCACAGATACGCAGTATTTT. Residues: CSVRGTDTQYF.

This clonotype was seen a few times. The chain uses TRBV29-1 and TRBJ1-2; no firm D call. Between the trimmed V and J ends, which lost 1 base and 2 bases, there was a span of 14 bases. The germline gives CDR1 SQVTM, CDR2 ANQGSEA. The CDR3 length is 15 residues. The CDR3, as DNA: TGCAGCGTTGAAGCTCCCCGATCCGTCAACTATGGCTACACCTTC. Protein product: CSVEAPRSVNYGYTF. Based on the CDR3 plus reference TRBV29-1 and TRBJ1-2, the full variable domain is SAVISQKPSRDICQRGTSLTIQCQVDSQVTMMFWYRQQPGQSLTLIATANQGSEATYESGFVIDKFPISRPNLTFSTLTVSNMSPEDSSIYLCSVEAPRSVNYGYTFGSGTRLTVV.

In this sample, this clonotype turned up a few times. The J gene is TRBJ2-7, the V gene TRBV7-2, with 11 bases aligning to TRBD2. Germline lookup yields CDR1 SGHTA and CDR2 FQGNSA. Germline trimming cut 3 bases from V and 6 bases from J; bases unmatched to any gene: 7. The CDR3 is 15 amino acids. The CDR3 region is CASSLTSGAPSEQYF. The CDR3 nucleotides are TGTGCCAGCAGCTTGACTAGCGGGGCACCGAGCGAGCAGTACTTC.

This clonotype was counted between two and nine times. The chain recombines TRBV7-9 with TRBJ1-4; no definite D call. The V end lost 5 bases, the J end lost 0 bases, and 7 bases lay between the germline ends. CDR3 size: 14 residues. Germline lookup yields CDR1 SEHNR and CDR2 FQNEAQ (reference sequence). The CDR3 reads CASSILATNEKLFF. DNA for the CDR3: TGTGCCAGCAGCATACTCGCAACTAATGAAAAACTGTTTTTT.

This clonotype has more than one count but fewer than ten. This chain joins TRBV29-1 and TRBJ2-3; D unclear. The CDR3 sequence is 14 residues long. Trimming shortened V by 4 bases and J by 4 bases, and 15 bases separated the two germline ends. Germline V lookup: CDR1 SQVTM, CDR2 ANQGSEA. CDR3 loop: CSVVSTNNPDTQYF. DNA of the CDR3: TGCAGCGTTGTCAGTACTAATAACCCAGATACGCAGTATTTT.

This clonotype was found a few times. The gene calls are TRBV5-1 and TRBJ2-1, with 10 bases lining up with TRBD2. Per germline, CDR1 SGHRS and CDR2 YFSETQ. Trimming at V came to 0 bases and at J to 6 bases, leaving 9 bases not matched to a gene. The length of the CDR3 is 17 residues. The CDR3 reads CASSLGSSGGLANEQFF. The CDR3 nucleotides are TGCGCCAGCAGCTTGGGGTCTAGCGGGGGCCTGGCCAATGAGCAGTTCTTC.

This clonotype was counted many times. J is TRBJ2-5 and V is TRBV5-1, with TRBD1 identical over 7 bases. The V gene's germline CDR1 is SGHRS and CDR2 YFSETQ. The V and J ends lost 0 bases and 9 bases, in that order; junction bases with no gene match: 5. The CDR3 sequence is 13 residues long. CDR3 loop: CASSLGQGSAQYF. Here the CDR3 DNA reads TGCGCCAGCAGCTTGGGACAGGGTTCGGCCCAGTACTTC.

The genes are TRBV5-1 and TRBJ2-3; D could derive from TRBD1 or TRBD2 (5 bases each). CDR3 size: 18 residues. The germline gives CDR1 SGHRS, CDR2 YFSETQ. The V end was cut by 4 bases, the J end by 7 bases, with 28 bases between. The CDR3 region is CASSTTSPGWGLINTQYF. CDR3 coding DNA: TGCGCCAGCAGCACGACTTCCCCAGGGTGGGGGTTGATAAATACGCAGTATTTT.